Presented here are 10 T cell receptor beta chains from one specimen sequenced in a study of T cells after yellow fever vaccination (dated by TCRdb to the late 2010s). The meaning of the sample's treatment or condition label: live attenuated yellow fever vaccine strain. The library was produced with 5' RACE. Sequencer: Illumina HiSeq 2500. TCRdb trimmed the raw reads at Q25, called clones with MiXCR and kept productive beta chains. CDR3 protein duplicates are merged, each entry listing the most common genes and DNA. In this sample the table shows about 300,000 distinct CDR3 sequences, around 7% of which occur a single time. Of the sample, roughly a sixth falls within the top ten clones. Sequences were derived from PBMCs, sampled 45 days after the first yellow fever vaccination. The receptors stem from a man aged 18 to 29 who received the YFV17D yellow fever vaccine.

The rearrangement joins TRBV7-3 to TRBJ2-2; D possibly corresponds to TRBD1 (6 bases). Trimming took off 6 bases at V and 1 base at J, with 9 bases between the two ends. Germline CDR1 is SGHTA and CDR2 is FQGTGA. The CDR3 covers 14 residues. CDR3 protein: CASRGGQNTGELFF. DNA for the CDR3: TGTGCCAGCAGAGGGGGACAGAACACCGGGGAGCTGTTTTTT.

This clonotype showed up just a few times. J is TRBJ2-6 and V is TRBV10-3; TRBD1 matches 8 bases. The CDR3 extends over 15 amino acids. V lost 6 bases, J lost 4 bases, and 5 bases stayed unmatched. Germline assignment: CDR1 ENHRY and CDR2 SYGVKD. CDR3 coding DNA: TGTGCCATCAGCGATGGGACAGGAGGGGCCAACGTCCTGACTTTC. This translates into CAISDGTGGANVLTF.

This clonotype was observed a few times. This chain links TRBV7-2 with TRBJ2-3, with D unclear. Germline V lookup: CDR1 SGHTA, CDR2 FQGNSA. V gave up 5 bases and J gave up 7 bases, with 13 bases separating them. The length of the CDR3 is 13 residues. Here the CDR3 DNA reads TGTGCCAGCAGCCTTCGGAGACAAAATACGCAGTATTTT. Translated, it gives CASSLRRQNTQYF.

This clonotype was seen a handful of times. The rearrangement links TRBV7-2 to TRBJ2-5, with a weak D call TRBD1 (5 bases). CDR1 SGHTA and CDR2 FQGNSA come from the germline V gene. This CDR3 contains 13 residues. V lost 5 bases and J lost 4, with 11 bases in between. CDR3 bases: TGTGCCAGCAGCCTCGACCAGGGAGAGACCCAGTACTTC. It encodes CASSLDQGETQYF.

The chain joins TRBV20-1 to TRBJ2-3, with TRBD2 matching over 14 bases. CDR3 size: 15 residues. The junction had 3 bases not matched to a gene; V was cut back by 0 bases and J by 7 bases. CDR1 and CDR2 (germline): DFQATT, SNEGSKA (reference sequence). CDR3 sequence (DNA): TGCAGTGCTAGAGACGGGACTAGCGGGGGTAATACGCAGTATTTT. Protein: CSARDGTSGGNTQYF.

V usage is TRBV6-5 and J usage is TRBJ2-2; 9 bases map to TRBD1. V lost 5 bases and J lost 0; bases outside the gene matches: 10. CDR3 length: 18 residues. CDR1 is MNHEY and CDR2 is SVGAGI in the germline V gene. The CDR3 sequence: CASSTSYRGLSNTGELFF. Written as DNA, the CDR3 is TGTGCCAGCAGTACATCGTACAGGGGGCTCTCGAACACCGGGGAGCTGTTTTTT.

Many counts were recorded for this clonotype. The rearrangement uses TRBV5-5 and TRBJ2-1; 7 bases agree with TRBD1. This CDR3 contains 16 residues. The V gene end was trimmed by 5 bases and the J gene end by 13 bases; junction bases not matched to a gene: 21. Germline CDR1 and CDR2: SGHKS and YYEKEE (reference sequence). The CDR3 sequence is CASSTSGTEVRVSQFF. CDR3 DNA sequence: TGTGCCAGCAGTACCTCCGGGACAGAGGTCCGCGTTAGTCAGTTCTTC.

The table lists this clonotype with many counts. The rearrangement links TRBV7-6 to TRBJ2-5; D possibly corresponds to TRBD2 (7 bases). Germline V gives CDR1 SGHVS, CDR2 FNYEAQ. The CDR3 covers 17 residues. Trimming took off 5 bases at V and 1 base at J, with 20 bases between the two ends. As DNA, the CDR3 is TGTGCCAGCAGCCCCAGTGGGGGGGCGGGAACCCAAGAGACCCAGTACTTC. As protein: CASSPSGGAGTQETQYF.

This clonotype was seen repeatedly, ten times or more. This chain connects TRBV29-1 to TRBJ2-5; TRBD2 is a possible D gene (7 bases). The V end was cut by 6 bases, the J end by 6 bases, with 14 bases between. Germline CDR1 reads SQVTM; CDR2 reads ANQGSEA. The CDR3 covers 12 residues. CDR3 sequence reads: CSVGGGAKTQYF. In DNA form, the CDR3 reads TGCAGCGTAGGAGGGGGGGCGAAGACCCAGTACTTC.

This clonotype was found many times. The rearrangement links TRBV7-6 to TRBJ2-5; D remains unclear. V dropped 5 bases and J dropped 5 bases, with 18 bases sitting between them. The CDR3 has 15 amino acids. Germline V gene sequence: CDR1 SGHVS, CDR2 FNYEAQ. CDR3 protein: CASSPNALRRETQYF. The CDR3 nucleotides read TGTGCCAGCAGCCCCAACGCGCTAAGACGCGAGACCCAGTACTTC.